One and the same sample provided the 12 T cell receptor beta chains below, sequenced in a study of spatial heterogeneity in lung cancer. TCRdb called the 5' RACE reads again in MiXCR, with one record for every CDR3 protein. The sample yields 2,500 to 3,500 distinct CDR3 sequences, roughly 5% seen once. Time point specified: sample taken at primary tumor resection. The sample here was normal lung tissue next to the tumor, taken at surgery. Receptors were obtained from a male donor with early-stage non-small cell lung cancer.

This clonotype is categorized as medium-sized. The chain links TRBV6-5 to TRBJ2-7; 10 bases map to TRBD1. The CDR3 covers 15 residues. Unmatched junction bases numbered 6, after V lost 4 bases and J lost 3 bases. CDR1 and CDR2 from the germline V gene are MNHEY and SVGAGI. DNA for the CDR3: TGTGCCAGCAGTTCCCCCGGGACAGGGGTCTACGAGCAGTACTTC. It encodes CASSSPGTGVYEQYF.

In its sample, this clonotype was seen many times. The chain uses TRBV4-3 and TRBJ2-7; 10 nucleotides line up with TRBD1. Germline CDR1 is LGHNA and CDR2 is YSLEER. With V trimmed by 2 bases and J by 4 bases, 5 bases remained unmatched. This CDR3 has 15 amino acids. CDR3 nucleotide sequence: TGCGCCAGCAGCCAAAGACAGGGGGCGTTGTACGAGCAGTACTTC. This encodes CASSQRQGALYEQYF.

By sample share, this clonotype is medium-sized. The rearrangement uses TRBV3-1 and TRBJ2-3; TRBD2 matches 7 bases. The CDR3 extends over 17 amino acids. Germline assignment: CDR1 LGHDT and CDR2 YNNKEL (reference sequence). Trimming at V came to 0 bases and at J to 1 base, leaving 7 bases not matched to a gene. CDR3 loop: CASSQETAGLGTDTQYF. DNA for the CDR3: TGTGCCAGCAGCCAAGAGACAGCGGGATTGGGCACAGATACGCAGTATTTT.

This clonotype qualifies as medium-sized. This rearrangement joins TRBV6-5 to TRBJ2-6; either TRBD1 or TRBD2 may supply D (5 bases each). CDR3 length: 14 residues. Trimming removed 6 bases at V and 0 bases at J, with 6 bases between. The V gene's germline CDR1 is MNHEY and CDR2 SVGAGI. CDR3 bases: TGTGCCAGCAGGAGGGGCTCTGGGGCCAACGTCCTGACTTTC. This codes for CASRRGSGANVLTF.

By its share, this clonotype is medium-sized (0.01 to 0.1%). The chain carries TRBV2 and TRBJ2-7; TRBD1 or TRBD2 may be the D gene (6 bases each). Trimming left V 7 bases short and J 5 bases short, with 12 bases between. The length of the CDR3 is 12 residues. The germline CDR1 and CDR2 sequences are SNHLY and FYNNEI. For the CDR3, the DNA is TGTGCCAGCAACGCAGGGGAGGACGAGCAGTACTTC. This codes for CASNAGEDEQYF.

This clonotype is medium-sized by share. The genes are TRBV29-1 and TRBJ2-2, with 8 positions matching TRBD2. The germline V gene has CDR1 SQVTM and CDR2 ANQGSEA. CDR3 size: 14 residues. The V segment lost 5 bases and the J segment 4 bases; nucleotides outside the gene matches: 6. In DNA form, the CDR3 reads TGCAGCGTTTCCAAGCGGGGGAGCACCGGGGAGCTGTTTTTT. Translated, it gives CSVSKRGSTGELFF.

This clonotype counts as medium-sized (0.01 to 0.1%). V gene TRBV11-2 combines with J gene TRBJ2-3; D unclear. V lost 0 bases to trimming and J lost 6 bases, with 13 bases between them. This CDR3 contains 15 residues. The germline gives CDR1 SGHAT, CDR2 FQNNGV. In DNA, the CDR3 is TGTGCCAGCAGCTTAGAGGGTTCAGGTGGCGATACGCAGTATTTT. Translation gives CASSLEGSGGDTQYF.

By sample fraction, this clonotype is medium-sized. The J gene is TRBJ2-3, the V gene TRBV7-9; perhaps TRBD2 as D (6 bases). Looked up from germline, CDR1 is SEHNR and CDR2 is FQNEAQ (reference sequence). V was shortened by 4 bases and J by 0 bases, with 11 bases between the two germline ends. This CDR3 is 15 amino acids long. The CDR3 coding sequence is TGTGCCAGCAGCTCCGGACTAACTAGCACAGATACGCAGTATTTT. Translating gives CASSSGLTSTDTQYF.

In its sample, this clonotype ranks as medium-sized. The rearrangement joins TRBV3-1 to TRBJ2-7, with 9 bases aligning to TRBD2. J was trimmed by 7 bases and V by 0 bases; bases with no gene match: 7. There are 15 residues in the CDR3. Germline V gene lookup returns CDR1 LGHDT and CDR2 YNNKEL (reference sequence). The CDR3 protein is CASSQEYGGREEQYF. The CDR3 nucleotides read TGTGCCAGCAGCCAAGAGTACGGCGGGAGGGAAGAGCAGTACTTC.

The genes are TRBV20-1 and TRBJ2-3; 8 bases are shared with TRBD2. Looked up from germline, CDR1 is DFQATT and CDR2 is SNEGSKA (reference sequence). Trimming cost V 6 bases and J 4 bases; bases outside gene matches: 15. This CDR3 contains 16 residues. CDR3 nucleotides: TGCAGTGCCAGCAGCAGCGGGAGTCAAGGAGCAGATACGCAGTATTTT. This encodes CSASSSGSQGADTQYF.

This CDR3 reads CASSLVRAADTDTQYF. CDR3 bases: TGTGCCAGCAGTTTAGTGAGGGCTGCGGACACAGATACGCAGTATTTT. This chain joins TRBV12-3 or TRBV12-4 and TRBJ2-3, with a tentative D call TRBD2 (5 bases). The CDR3 totals 16 residues. Trimming pared 1 base from V and 2 bases from J, leaving 13 bases between.

This clonotype is categorized as medium-sized. V is TRBV20-1 and J is TRBJ2-3, with 9 bases fitting TRBD2. The germline CDR1 and CDR2 sequences are DFQATT and SNEGSKA (reference sequence). Trimming at V came to 3 bases and at J to 4 bases, leaving 11 bases not matched to a gene. CDR3 size: 16 residues. The CDR3 nucleotides are TGCAGTGCTAGCCCTTCGCGGGGGGGCAGGGCAGATACGCAGTATTTT. Encoded protein: CSASPSRGGRADTQYF.